The next 11 T cell receptor beta chains were all read from a single sample in a study of lymphopenia after photon versus proton radiotherapy. The data were produced by immunoSEQ multiplex PCR, yet TCRdb's version contains in-frame clones alone and is incomplete. This sample has roughly 30,000 clones, with over 80% found just once. The sample was peripheral blood, taken from a patient treated with proton-based radiotherapy. The source is a woman in her sixties or seventies with cholangiocarcinoma. Some clones in this sample may be carry-over from other donors' samples.

V is TRBV6-4 and J is TRBJ2-1, with D perhaps TRBD1 or TRBD2 (5 bases each). Germline-derived CDR1 and CDR2 are MRHNA and SNTAGT. The CDR3 length is 13 residues. Trimming shortened V by 2 bases and J by 5 bases, and 7 bases separated the two germline ends. The CDR3 spells CASSDGGNNEQFF. The CDR3 nucleotides read TGTGCCAGCAGTGACGGGGGAAACAATGAGCAGTTCTTC.

V usage is TRBV7-6 and J usage is TRBJ1-5; the D gene is possibly TRBD1 (6 bases). Germline CDR1 reads SGHVS; CDR2 reads FNYEAQ. The CDR3 is 15 residues long. The germline V and J ends were trimmed by 1 base and 3 bases, with 10 bases remaining between them. The CDR3 sequence: CASSLGAGDNQPQHF. The CDR3 nucleotides are TGTGCCAGCAGCTTAGGAGCAGGGGACAATCAGCCCCAGCATTTT.

The chain couples TRBV7-8 to TRBJ1-4; no definite D call. The V gene's germline CDR1 is SGHVS and CDR2 FQNEAQ. The CDR3 extends over 16 amino acids. V gave up 0 bases and J gave up 0 bases, with 8 bases separating them. CDR3 amino acids: CASSLASWTTNEKLFF. Here the CDR3 DNA reads TGTGCCAGCAGCTTAGCGAGCTGGACAACTAATGAAAAACTGTTTTTT.

The chain couples TRBV27 to TRBJ2-3, with D perhaps TRBD2 (6 bases). The germline V gene encodes CDR1 MNHEY and CDR2 SMNVEV (reference sequence). This CDR3 region has 14 residues. V lost 2 bases and J 3 bases, leaving 9 bases between the germline ends. In DNA form, the CDR3 reads TGTGCCAGCAGTTTAAGCCGGGGGACAGATACGCAGTATTTT. Translated, it gives CASSLSRGTDTQYF.

Regarding this clone: At the DNA level, this CDR3 is encoded by other sequences in the same sample as well. V usage is TRBV11-2 and J usage is TRBJ1-2; D remains ambiguous. Germline CDR1 and CDR2: SGHAT and FQNNGV. V was pared by 1 base and J by 7 bases, with 4 bases between. The CDR3 loop spans 11 amino acids. The CDR3 region has the DNA TGTGCCAGCAGCTTAGGAGGTGGCTACACCTTC. It yields the protein CASSLGGGYTF.

V usage is TRBV19 and J usage is TRBJ2-7, with D perhaps being TRBD1 or TRBD2 (5 bases each). Germline V gene data show CDR1 as LNHDA and CDR2 as SQIVND (reference sequence). Deletions cut 6 bases from V and 3 bases from J, with 18 bases between. This CDR3 region has 15 residues. The CDR3 loop is CASSRLGDGIYEQYF. As DNA, the CDR3 is TGTGCCAGTAGCAGACTTGGGGACGGTATCTACGAGCAGTACTTC.

The chain is built from TRBV30 and TRBJ2-3, with 8 bases fitting TRBD2. V dropped 1 base and J dropped 2; count of bases not matched to a gene: 5. Germline V lookup: CDR1 GTSNPN, CDR2 SVGIG (reference sequence). The CDR3 length is 15 residues. CDR3 sequence: CAWSGGGRNTDTQYF. CDR3 nucleotide sequence: TGTGCCTGGAGTGGCGGGGGGAGGAACACAGATACGCAGTATTTT.

The rearrangement joins TRBV23-1 to TRBJ1-1, with TRBD1 matching over 7 bases. TRBV23-1 is sorted into the ORF group, with uncertain function. V shed 10 bases, J shed 3 bases, and the junction held 5 bases outside the gene matches. CDR3 length: 12 residues. CDR3 in DNA: TGCGCCACCCCAGGGGGGGACACTGAAGCTTTCTTT. Translation: CATPGGDTEAFF.

The chain has TRBV2 and TRBJ1-5, with TRBD1 matching 11 bases. The CDR3 totals 16 residues. The junction had 7 bases not matched to a gene; V was cut back by 7 bases and J by 2 bases. The germline gives CDR1 SNHLY, CDR2 FYNNEI. The CDR3 sequence is CASTRTGGSGNQPQHF. As DNA, the CDR3 is TGTGCCAGCACCAGGACAGGGGGCTCGGGCAATCAGCCCCAGCATTTT.

CDR3 region: CASSRWEGEGNIQYF. The CDR3 nucleotides read TGTGCCAGCAGTCGATGGGAGGGTGAGGGAAACATTCAGTACTTC. The J gene is TRBJ2-4, the V gene TRBV7-9, with 7 positions matching TRBD2. Germline CDR1 reads SEHNR; CDR2 reads FQNEAQ (reference sequence). The junction had 11 bases not matched to a gene; V was cut back by 6 bases and J by 6 bases. CDR3 length: 15 amino acids.

V and J are TRBV4-2 and TRBJ2-4, with 8 bases fitting TRBD1. The V gene's germline CDR1 is LGHNA and CDR2 YNFKEQ. There are 15 residues in the CDR3. With V trimmed by 4 bases and J by 5 bases, 7 bases remained unmatched. The chain's CDR3 is CASSPVTTGENIQYF. CDR3 nucleotide sequence: TGTGCCAGCAGCCCGGTCACGACAGGGGAAAACATTCAGTACTTC.